This passage covers 21 T cell receptor beta chains from one sample sequenced in a study of cytomegalovirus exposure and HLA in healthy donors. The PCR made use of 60 Vbeta and 13 Jbeta primers. The table came from immunoSEQ multiplex PCR; TCRdb's copy has only in-frame clones and leaves some out. The data show 110,000 or so clones, less than 85% seen once. The sample taken for sequencing was PBMCs. The source of these receptors is a man aged 40-49 years in good health and CMV-seropositive.

The chain joins TRBV15 to TRBJ1-2; D is ambiguous. The CDR3 extends over 15 amino acids. The V and J ends lost 0 bases and 3 bases respectively, with 11 bases between them. Germline V gives CDR1 LNHNV, CDR2 YYDKDF (reference sequence). The CDR3: CATSRDGELHYGYTF. CDR3 sequence (DNA): TGTGCCACCAGCAGAGATGGGGAGCTTCACTATGGCTACACCTTC. Full variable domain (outside the CDR3, taken from reference TRBV15 and TRBJ1-2): DAMVIQNPRYQVTQFGKPVTLSCSQTLNHNVMYWYQQKSSQAPKLLFHYYDKDFNNEADTPDNFQSRRPNTSFCFLDIRSPGLGDTAMYLCATSRDGELHYGYTFGSGTRLTVV.

V usage is TRBV10-3 and J usage is TRBJ2-2; D remains ambiguous. CDR3 length equals 16 residues. Between the trimmed V and J ends, which lost 2 bases and 0 bases, there was a span of 10 bases. Germline CDR1 and CDR2: ENHRY and SYGVKD. The CDR3 sequence: CAISEQAVANTGELFF. Written as DNA, the CDR3 is TGTGCCATCAGTGAGCAGGCAGTAGCGAACACCGGGGAGCTGTTTTTT.

The rearrangement uses TRBV7-2 and TRBJ2-5; no clear D. This CDR3 has 13 amino acids. The germline V gene encodes CDR1 SGHTA and CDR2 FQGNSA. Trimming removed 2 bases at V and 1 base at J, with 5 bases between. The CDR3 loop reads CASSLLFQETQYF. DNA of the CDR3: TGTGCCAGCAGCTTACTCTTCCAAGAGACCCAGTACTTC.

This chain joins TRBV5-4 and TRBJ2-7; 8 nucleotides agree with TRBD1. CDR3 length: 13 residues. Unmatched junction bases numbered 3, after V lost 4 bases and J lost 3 bases. Germline CDR1 and CDR2: SGHNT and YYREEE (reference sequence). CDR3 in amino acids: CASSRGQGYEQYF. CDR3 in DNA: TGTGCCAGCAGCCGTGGACAGGGCTACGAGCAGTACTTC.

The rearrangement uses TRBV28 and TRBJ2-3; 10 nucleotides line up with TRBD2. J gave up 4 bases and V 3 bases, and 7 bases lay outside the gene matches. This CDR3 contains 16 residues. CDR1 and CDR2 from the germline V gene are MDHEN and SYDVKM. CDR3 protein: CASSFRLLAGADTQYF. The DNA of the CDR3 is TGTGCCAGCAGTTTCCGCCTCCTAGCGGGGGCAGATACGCAGTATTTT.

V is TRBV2 and J is TRBJ2-5; tentatively, D is TRBD2 (5 bases). Germline CDR1 is SNHLY and CDR2 is FYNNEI. Trimming shortened V by 7 bases and J by 4 bases, and 16 bases separated the two germline ends. The CDR3 contains 14 residues. The DNA of the CDR3 is TGTGCCAGCACCGAAGGGCCGGGGAGAGAGACCCAGTACTTC. This gives the protein CASTEGPGRETQYF. The complete variable domain, with remaining parts taken from reference TRBV2 and TRBJ2-5, reads EPEVTQTPSHQVTQMGQEVILRCVPISNHLYFYWYRQILGQKVEFLVSFYNNEISEKSEIFDDQFSVERPDGSNFTLKIRSTKLEDSAMYFCASTEGPGRETQYFGPGTRLLVL.

In nucleotides, the CDR3 is TGTGCCAGCTCCCTCGCGAGGGGGGCTTTCTTT. Translation gives CASSLARGAFF. The V call is TRBV2, the J call TRBJ1-1; TRBD1 might be the D (6 bases). From germline, CDR1 is SNHLY and CDR2 FYNNEI. Trimming removed 8 bases at V and 11 bases at J, with 15 bases between. The CDR3 is made up of 11 amino acids.

The CDR3 region is CASGGVVQDEQFF. The CDR3, as DNA: TGCGCCAGCGGGGGGGTTGTCCAGGACGAGCAGTTCTTC. The V gene is TRBV4-3, the J gene TRBJ2-1; 7 bases line up with TRBD2. The CDR3 is made up of 13 amino acids. The V segment lost 8 bases and the J segment 10 bases; nucleotides outside the gene matches: 11. Germline V gene data show CDR1 as LGHNA and CDR2 as YSLEER.

The chain joins TRBV21-1 to TRBJ2-7; the D call TRBD2 from the table was never checked on the DNA. TRBV21-1 is a recognized pseudogene. The length of the CDR3 is 16 residues. The CDR3 region is CASSLITSGSSYEQYF. The CDR3 DNA sequence: TGTGCCAGCAGCCTGATCACTAGCGGGAGCTCCTACGAGCAGTACTTC.

This chain connects TRBV28 to TRBJ2-2; tentative D call: TRBD2 (7 bases). From germline, CDR1 is MDHEN and CDR2 SYDVKM. Deletions cut 5 bases from V and 7 bases from J, with 23 bases between. The CDR3 sequence is 17 residues long. This chain's CDR3 is CASSLGGSGGNFGELFF. CDR3 in DNA: TGTGCCAGCAGTCTCGGTGGTTCGGGGGGCAATTTCGGGGAGCTGTTTTTT. Together with reference TRBV28 and TRBJ2-2, the CDR3 gives the full variable domain: DVKVTQSSRYLVKRTGEKVFLECVQDMDHENMFWYRQDPGLGLRLIYFSYDVKMKEKGDIPEGYSVSREKKERFSLILESASTNQTSMYLCASSLGGSGGNFGELFFGEGSRLTVL.

The chain couples TRBV7-8 to TRBJ2-7, with TRBD1 as a possible D gene (6 bases). The V and J ends lost 1 base and 6 bases respectively, with 16 bases between them. CDR3 length equals 15 residues. The germline V gene has CDR1 SGHVS and CDR2 FQNEAQ. The CDR3 nucleotides are TGTGCCAGCAGCTTAGATCTCCCCAGGGGCGGCGAGCAGTACTTC. This gives the protein CASSLDLPRGGEQYF.

The gene calls are TRBV7-8 and TRBJ2-1, with TRBD2 matching 8 bases. V shed 4 bases and J 10 bases; nucleotides not matched to a gene: 12. The CDR3 sequence is 15 residues long. The germline V gene encodes CDR1 SGHVS and CDR2 FQNEAQ. The CDR3 sequence is CASSSRTSSGREQFF. DNA for the CDR3: TGTGCCAGCAGCTCTCGGACTAGCTCGGGGCGGGAGCAGTTCTTC.

This chain links TRBV19 with TRBJ2-5; 9 bases map to TRBD2. CDR1 is LNHDA and CDR2 is SQIVND in the germline V gene (reference sequence). The CDR3 runs to 19 residues. V dropped 7 bases and J dropped 2; count of bases not matched to a gene: 20. The CDR3 nucleotides are TGTGCCAGTATGGGCCTAGGCGGGAGGGCCATGGGGGAACAAGAGACCCAGTACTTC. Its protein product is CASMGLGGRAMGEQETQYF.

The rearrangement links TRBV6-5 to TRBJ2-3; 10 nucleotides match TRBD1. Germline-derived CDR1 and CDR2 are MNHEY and SVGAGI. Losses at the gene ends were 6 bases for V and 2 bases for J; bases not matched to a gene: 5. The CDR3 has 15 residues. This CDR3 is CASSRQGANTDTQYF. In DNA form, the CDR3 reads TGTGCCAGCAGCCGACAGGGGGCAAACACAGATACGCAGTATTTT.

DNA for the CDR3: TGTGCCAGCAGCCCGGACCGAGCCGGGAGCTCCTACGAGCAGTACTTC. Its translation: CASSPDRAGSSYEQYF. The V call is TRBV5-4, the J call TRBJ2-7, with D maybe TRBD2 (6 bases). The germline V gene has CDR1 SGHNT and CDR2 YYREEE (reference sequence). The CDR3 has 16 amino acids. The V gene lost 4 bases and the J gene lost 0 bases, with 17 bases spanning the gap.

The gene calls are TRBV11-2 and TRBJ1-5; no definite D call. The CDR3 is 15 residues long. V dropped 3 bases and J dropped 0 bases, with 9 bases sitting between them. The germline V gene encodes CDR1 SGHAT and CDR2 FQNNGV. The CDR3 nucleotides are TGTGCCAGCAGCTTGGCAGGCCCTAGCAATCAGCCCCAGCATTTT. Translation gives CASSLAGPSNQPQHF.

The chain uses TRBV29-1 and TRBJ2-3, with 7 positions matching TRBD1. The CDR3 has 15 residues. Germline assignment: CDR1 SQVTM and CDR2 ANQGSEA. The junction had 6 bases not matched to a gene; V was cut back by 3 bases and J by 0 bases. The CDR3 sequence is CSVDTGDTSTDTQYF. The CDR3 DNA sequence: TGCAGCGTTGATACAGGGGACACTAGCACAGATACGCAGTATTTT.

V gene TRBV10-3 combines with J gene TRBJ2-6; a possible D gene is TRBD1 (6 bases). Trimming pared 6 bases from V and 0 bases from J, leaving 18 bases between. The CDR3 runs 18 residues. CDR1 and CDR2 (germline): ENHRY, SYGVKD. In nucleotides, the CDR3 is TGTGCCATCAGGACCGAGACAGGTTCGAGCTCTGGGGCCAACGTCCTGACTTTC. Translation: CAIRTETGSSSGANVLTF.

This clone appeared a few times. The junction departs from the called germline gene at one end, perhaps through a read error. The rearrangement uses TRBV9 and TRBJ2-6; a possible D gene is TRBD1 (5 bases). There are 14 residues in the CDR3. CDR1 and CDR2 from the germline V gene are SGDLS and YYNGEE. The CDR3 DNA reads as TGTGCCAGCAGCGGGAGCTCTGGGGCCAACGGCCTGACTTTC. This sequence encodes CASSGSSGANGLTF. Using reference TRBV9 and TRBJ2-6 for the parts outside the CDR3, the full variable domain is DSGVTQTPKHLITATGQRVTLRCSPRSGDLSVYWYQQSLDQGLQFLIQYYNGEERAKGNILERFSAQQFPDLHSELNLSSLELGDSALYFCASSGSSGANGLTFGAGSRLTVL.

V gene TRBV27 combines with J gene TRBJ2-7; 7 bases fit TRBD2. J gave up 2 bases and V 8 bases, and 12 bases lay outside the gene matches. CDR1 is MNHEY and CDR2 is SMNVEV in the germline V gene (reference sequence). The length of the CDR3 is 15 residues. CDR3 region: CASRSPASGTYEQYF. In nucleotides, the CDR3 is TGTGCCAGCCGTAGCCCAGCTAGCGGAACCTACGAGCAGTACTTC.

This chain joins TRBV7-3 and TRBJ2-6; 8 bases match TRBD2. V was clipped by 4 bases and J by 0 bases; unmatched bases: 8. This CDR3 is built from 18 residues. Germline lookup yields CDR1 SGHTA and CDR2 FQGTGA. In nucleotides, the CDR3 is TGTGCCAGCAGCTCCTCCCGGGAGGGAGGCTCTGGGGCCAACGTCCTGACTTTC. Amino acids: CASSSSREGGSGANVLTF.